The source of this T cell receptor beta chain is a study of blood T cells in healthy people across ages. Every donor contributed about 10 milliliters of peripheral blood by blood draw. They isolated at least 7 million PBMCs from each sample. Through a sample-barcoded 5' primer and a J-beta primer mix, a second PCR was run for 7 to 11 cycles. Every sample produced at least 2.5 million CDR3-containing paired-end reads. TCRdb analysed the 5' RACE reads with MiXCR anew, one entry per CDR3 protein. Of about 800,000 distinct CDR3 sequences in the sample, about 46% were seen once. The sequence derives from a man older than 75 in good health. Material: blood.

As DNA, the CDR3 is TGTGCCATCACCTGGGACGCGAGCTCCTACAATGAGCAGTTCTTC. Translating it yields CAITWDASSYNEQFF. The rearrangement uses TRBV10-3 and TRBJ2-1; D is tentatively TRBD1 or TRBD2 (5 bases each). The CDR3 totals 15 residues. From germline, CDR1 is ENHRY and CDR2 SYGVKD. The V end was cut by 7 bases, the J end by 0 bases, with 13 bases between.